One TCR beta chain is described in this entry. Its antigen is as yet unknown. TCRdb ran MiXCR on the 5' RACE reads and lists one entry per CDR3 protein. The sample has about 190,000 distinct CDR3 sequences, over 9.5% seen once. The sample belongs to a study of T-cell memory formation after mild COVID-19. Overall study findings and caveats: In pre-infection memory, a portion of responding clones appeared, which suggested that cross-reactive memory joined. Clones shrinking from day 15 to 85 showed even CD4/CD8 mixes; later expanders tilted CD4+.

The receptor's source is a man aged 18 to 29 who had mild COVID-19 (a few samples of this study predate the infection). Cell type and time point are not known. Sequencing input: PBMCs or a T cell subset sorted from them (not recorded which).

The DNA for the CDR3 is TGTGCCAGCAGCCAAGTCGGCGGGCGGACTGAAGCTTTCTTT. Its translation is CASSQVGGRTEAFF. The chain carries TRBV3-1 and TRBJ1-1; D unclear. Germline assignment: CDR1 LGHDT and CDR2 YNNKEL (reference sequence). The CDR3 is made up of 14 amino acids. Trimming left V 1 base short and J 5 bases short, with 11 bases between. Full variable domain (outside the CDR3, taken from reference TRBV3-1 and TRBJ1-1): DTAVSQTPKYLVTQMGNDKSIKCEQNLGHDTMYWYKQDSKKFLKIMFSYNNKELIINETVPNRFSPKSPDKAHLNLHINSLELGDSAVYFCASSQVGGRTEAFFGQGTRLTVV.